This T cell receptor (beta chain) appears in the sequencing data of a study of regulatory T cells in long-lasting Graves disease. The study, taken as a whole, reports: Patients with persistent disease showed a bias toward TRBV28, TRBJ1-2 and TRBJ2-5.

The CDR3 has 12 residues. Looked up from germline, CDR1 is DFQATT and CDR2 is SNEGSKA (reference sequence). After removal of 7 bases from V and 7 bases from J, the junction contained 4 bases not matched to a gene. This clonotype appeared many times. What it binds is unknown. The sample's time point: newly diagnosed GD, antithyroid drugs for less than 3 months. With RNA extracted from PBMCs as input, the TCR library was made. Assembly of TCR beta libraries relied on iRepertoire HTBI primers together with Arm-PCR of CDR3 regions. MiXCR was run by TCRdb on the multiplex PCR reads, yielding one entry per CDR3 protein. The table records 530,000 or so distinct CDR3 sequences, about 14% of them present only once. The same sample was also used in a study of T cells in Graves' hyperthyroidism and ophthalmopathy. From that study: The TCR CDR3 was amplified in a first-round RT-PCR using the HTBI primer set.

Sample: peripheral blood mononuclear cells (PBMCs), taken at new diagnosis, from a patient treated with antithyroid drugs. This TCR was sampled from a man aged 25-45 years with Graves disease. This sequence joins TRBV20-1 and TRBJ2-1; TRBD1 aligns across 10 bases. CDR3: CSERDRGNEQFF. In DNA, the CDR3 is TGCAGTGAGAGGGACAGGGGTAATGAGCAGTTCTTC.